The rows below give T cell receptor beta chains drawn from one sample of a study of cytomegalovirus exposure and HLA in healthy donors. Produced via immunoSEQ multiplex PCR; TCRdb's table is partial and in-frame only. The repertoire includes some 190,000 clones, around 67% of them detected once, and 3% to 4% sits in the top ten. The sequenced material came from PBMCs. The receptors here all came from a woman in her twenties or thirties in good health and CMV-seropositive. The CDR3 runs from the conserved cysteine through the conserved F or W. A D gene is named only where the DNA matches it firmly. Clone size appears in some rows only: once, few, many, or a class for an expanded clone.

length	V	J	D	size	CDR3	DNA
11	TRBV5-1	TRBJ1-1	-	-	CASSLGREAFF	TGCGCCAGCAGCTTGGGCAGGGAAGCTTTCTTT
13	TRBV5-1	TRBJ1-2	TRBD1	-	CASRPTGTDGYTF	TGCGCCAGCAGACCAACCGGGACAGATGGCTACACCTTC
15	TRBV5-6	TRBJ2-7	TRBD1	-	CASRLDGTGDSEQYF	TGTGCCAGCAGATTGGACGGGACAGGGGACAGCGAGCAGTACTTC
14	TRBV5-1	TRBJ1-4	-	-	CASSASPGDEKLFF	TGCGCCAGCTCAGCTTCACCAGGGGATGAAAAACTGTTTTTT
12	TRBV19	TRBJ1-1	-	-	CASMYYNTEAFF	TGTGCCAGTATGTACTATAACACTGAAGCTTTCTTT
16	TRBV4-1	TRBJ2-1	-	-	CASSQVDIISYNEQFF	TGCGCCAGCAGCCAAGTAGACATCATATCCTACAATGAGCAGTTCTTC
13	TRBV28	TRBJ2-7	-	-	CASSLASSYEQYF	TGTGCCAGCAGTTTGGCCTCCTCCTACGAGCAGTACTTC
14	TRBV4-1	TRBJ2-7	-	-	CASSPTGSSYEQYF	TGCGCCAGCAGCCCAACCGGGAGCTCCTACGAGCAGTACTTC
14	TRBV18	TRBJ1-1	-	-	CASSPFDSATEAFF	TGTGCCAGCTCACCATTCGACAGTGCCACTGAAGCTTTCTTT
12	TRBV7-9	TRBJ2-7	-	-	CSSSPSWGEQYF	TGTTCCAGCAGCCCTAGCTGGGGTGAGCAGTACTTC
15	TRBV4-1	TRBJ2-7	TRBD2	-	CASSQVPGLDPEQYF	TGCGCCAGCAGCCAAGTACCGGGACTAGACCCCGAGCAGTACTTC
16	TRBV5-8	TRBJ1-6	-	-	CASSYPTGGQDSPLHF	TGTGCCAGCAGCTACCCAACTGGAGGGCAAGATTCACCCCTCCACTTT
14	TRBV14	TRBJ2-2	-	-	CASTTGHNTGELFF	TGTGCCAGCACCACGGGACACAACACCGGGGAGCTGTTTTTT
16	TRBV18	TRBJ2-5	-	-	CASSPRVAREPETQYF	TGTGCCAGCTCCCCACGAGTCGCGAGAGAGCCAGAGACCCAGTACTTC
15	TRBV6-4	TRBJ2-1	TRBD2	few	CASSRLADSYNEQFF	TGTGCCAGCAGCCGACTAGCGGACTCCTACAATGAGCAGTTCTTC
16	TRBV6-6	TRBJ1-2	-	-	CASSYSVSAGFYGYTF	TGTGCCAGCAGTTACTCGGTCTCGGCGGGGTTCTATGGCTACACCTTC
14	TRBV19	TRBJ2-2	-	few	CASRGTRRSGELFF	TGTGCCAGTAGAGGAACTCGTAGGAGCGGGGAGCTGTTTTTT
15	TRBV7-9	TRBJ2-2	TRBD1	-	CASSWRETGVGELFF	TGTGCCAGCAGTTGGCGAGAGACAGGGGTCGGGGAGCTGTTTTTT
13	TRBV6-1	TRBJ2-7	-	-	CASSELRSYEQYF	TGTGCCAGCAGTGAATTGAGATCCTACGAGCAGTACTTC
19	TRBV4-2	TRBJ2-3	TRBD2	-	CASSQESGLAGASTDTQYF	TGTGCCAGCAGCCAAGAAAGCGGACTAGCGGGGGCTAGCACAGATACGCAGTATTTT